The 20 T cell receptor beta chains below come from one sample, sequenced in a study of T cell responses to AZD1222 COVID-19 vaccine. The protocol was immunoSEQ multiplex PCR, while the TCRdb copy is restricted to in-frame clones and leaves out a portion. This sample carries approximately 150,000 clones, roughly 90% of them seen once, and the ten largest clones take approximately 3.6%. This specimen was peripheral blood, taken 28 days after the second AZD1222 dose. The source of these receptors is an adult who received the AZD1222 COVID-19 vaccine.

V gene TRBV25-1 combines with J gene TRBJ1-2; no firm D call. Germline loops: CDR1 MGHDK, CDR2 SYGVNS. Trimming removed 6 bases from V and 2 bases from J, with 10 bases in between. CDR3 length: 13 amino acids. For the CDR3, the DNA is TGTGCCAGCAGCCTAGGAGGGAACTATGGCTACACCTTC. It translates to CASSLGGNYGYTF.

The chain carries TRBV11-1 and TRBJ1-5; D not resolved. The CDR3 has 13 residues. V lost 2 bases to trimming and J lost 7 bases, with 9 bases between them. The V gene's germline CDR1 is SGHAT and CDR2 FQDESV (reference sequence). The CDR3 coding sequence is TGTGCCAGCAGCTTATGGTGTTGGCAGCCCCAGCATTTT. Translation: CASSLWCWQPQHF.

The chain has TRBV3-1 (or the pseudogene TRBV3-2) and TRBJ1-1, with D tentatively TRBD1 (5 bases). The CDR3 consists of 14 residues. Trimming took 2 bases from V and 4 from J, leaving 11 bases between them. CDR1 and CDR2 from the germline V gene are LGHDT and YNNKEL (reference sequence). This CDR3 reads CASSQNGGITEAFF. The CDR3 nucleotides are TGTGCCAGCAGCCAAAATGGGGGGATCACTGAAGCTTTCTTT.

This clone was seen only once. The chain recombines TRBV6-2 or TRBV6-3 with TRBJ1-1; TRBD1 agrees at 7 bases. V gave up 5 bases and J gave up 1 base; unmatched junction bases: 10. CDR1 and CDR2 (germline): MNHEY, SVGEGT. The CDR3 loop spans 16 amino acids. CDR3 DNA: TGTGCCAGCAGTCCCCTCCTGACAGGGAGGAACACTGAAGCTTTCTTT. It translates to CASSPLLTGRNTEAFF.

This rearrangement joins TRBV6-4 to TRBJ2-4; TRBD1 agrees at 9 bases. V lost 4 bases and J lost 9; bases outside the gene matches: 4. Germline CDR1 and CDR2: MRHNA and SNTAGT. The CDR3 consists of 13 residues. This CDR3 is CASSATGGGIQYF. CDR3 coding DNA: TGTGCCAGCAGTGCTACAGGGGGCGGCATTCAGTACTTC.

This clone was observed once. J is TRBJ1-2 and V is TRBV24-1; a weak D match, TRBD1 (5 bases). Looked up from germline, CDR1 is KGHDR and CDR2 is SFDVKD. Trimming shortened V by 7 bases and J by 8 bases, and 13 bases separated the two germline ends. This CDR3 is built from 12 residues. Written as DNA, the CDR3 is TGTGCCACCAGGTCAGGGAGAGGCGGCTACACCTTC. Encoded protein: CATRSGRGGYTF.

The sample holds a few counts of this clone. The chain joins TRBV6-6 to TRBJ1-4, with 12 bases matching TRBD1. With 4 bases clipped from V and 8 bases from J, the junction kept 5 bases outside the gene matches. The CDR3 sequence is 15 residues long. Germline CDR1 is MNHNY and CDR2 is SVGAGI (reference sequence). CDR3 in amino acids: CASSFGDRGREKLFF. The CDR3 DNA reads TGTGCCAGCAGTTTCGGGGACAGGGGGCGGGAAAAACTGTTTTTT.

The rearrangement joins TRBV3-1 (or the pseudogene TRBV3-2) to TRBJ2-7; TRBD2 matches 7 bases. CDR1 and CDR2 (germline): LGHDT, YNNKEL (reference sequence). The V segment lost 0 bases and the J segment 0 bases; nucleotides outside the gene matches: 2. The length of the CDR3 is 15 residues. The CDR3 region has the DNA TGTGCCAGCAGCCAAGATTGGGGGGGCTCCTACGAGCAGTACTTC. This sequence encodes CASSQDWGGSYEQYF.

The chain combines TRBV5-1 with TRBJ2-2, with no clear D. Germline loops: CDR1 SGHRS, CDR2 YFSETQ. CDR3 size: 16 residues. Deletions cut 4 bases from V and 7 bases from J, with 20 bases between. In DNA form, the CDR3 reads TGCGCCAGCAGCCCCCTTTTATCCGCCACGGGCGGGGAGCTGTTTTTT. Its protein is CASSPLLSATGGELFF.

As concerns this clone: The sample holds other DNA sequences that translate to the same CDR3. Here the CDR3 reads CASSPPATDTQYF. The CDR3, as DNA: TGTGCCAGCTCACCACCGGCCACAGATACGCAGTATTTT. V usage is TRBV18 and J usage is TRBJ2-3; D not certain. The CDR3 is made up of 13 amino acids. V was trimmed by 0 bases and J by 2 bases, leaving 3 bases between them. CDR1 KGHSH and CDR2 LQKENI come from the germline V gene.

The V and J genes are TRBV28 and TRBJ2-5, with D unclear. V dropped 1 base and J dropped 7 bases, with 13 bases sitting between them. Germline V gene sequence: CDR1 MDHEN, CDR2 SYDVKM. The CDR3 contains 14 residues. CDR3 in amino acids: CASSLFSMGGTQYF. In DNA form, the CDR3 reads TGTGCCAGCAGTTTATTTAGTATGGGCGGGACCCAGTACTTC.

The V call is TRBV6-5, the J call TRBJ2-1, with D possibly TRBD2 on 6 matching bases. The CDR3 spans 15 residues. CDR1 MNHEY and CDR2 SVGAGI come from the germline V gene. V was shortened by 8 bases and J by 4 bases, with 18 bases between the two germline ends. The CDR3 sequence: CASQFNRDWYNEQFF. The CDR3, as DNA: TGTGCCAGCCAGTTTAACCGGGACTGGTACAATGAGCAGTTCTTC.

The gene calls are TRBV10-3 and TRBJ1-5, with unresolved D. This CDR3 is built from 14 residues. With 4 bases removed from V and 5 bases from J, the gap between germline ends came to 12 bases. Germline values: CDR1 ENHRY, CDR2 SYGVKD. CDR3 in DNA: TGTGCCATCAGTGCCCAAAGAAAGGATCAGCCCCAGCATTTT. Residues: CAISAQRKDQPQHF.

This clone was seen a handful of times. V usage is TRBV3-1 (or the pseudogene TRBV3-2) and J usage is TRBJ2-1; 7 bases are a match to TRBD1. The J segment lost 11 bases and the V segment lost 0 bases, leaving 1 base of the junction unmatched. The CDR3 has 12 residues. CDR1 and CDR2 from the germline V gene are LGHDT and YNNKEL (reference sequence). The CDR3 nucleotides read TGTGCCAGCAGCCAAGAGGGACAGAAGCAGTTCTTC. As protein: CASSQEGQKQFF.

The CDR3 loop is CASSVRGANEKLFF. The CDR3 bases are TGTGCCAGCAGCGTAAGGGGGGCTAATGAAAAACTGTTTTTT. The chain combines TRBV11-2 with TRBJ1-4; a possible D gene is TRBD1 (6 bases). Germline V gives CDR1 SGHAT, CDR2 FQNNGV. The germline V and J ends were trimmed by 5 bases and 3 bases, with 10 bases remaining between them. This CDR3 region has 14 residues.

J is TRBJ1-2 and V is TRBV7-2; D gene ambiguous. Looked up from germline, CDR1 is SGHTA and CDR2 is FQGNSA. The length of the CDR3 is 14 residues. V was trimmed by 1 base and J by 2 bases, leaving 8 bases between them. CDR3 sequence (DNA): TGTGCCAGCAGCTTAGACGTCACAAACTATGGCTACACCTTC. Protein product: CASSLDVTNYGYTF.

This clone was seen just once. The V and J genes are TRBV9 and TRBJ2-2; D uncertain. Trimming left V 4 bases short and J 1 base short, with 11 bases between. CDR3 length equals 15 residues. CDR1 is SGDLS, CDR2 YYNGEE, per germline. The CDR3 DNA sequence: TGTGCCAGCAGCATTACGACACAGAACACCGGGGAGCTGTTTTTT. This codes for CASSITTQNTGELFF.

The chain employs TRBV6-4 and TRBJ2-2; 8 positions match TRBD2. Trimming took 3 bases from V and 3 from J; bases not matched to a gene: 0. In germline, CDR1 is MRHNA, CDR2 SNTAGT. There are 14 residues in the CDR3. The CDR3 DNA reads as TGTGCCAGCAGTGAAGCGGGAGACACCGGGGAGCTGTTTTTT. Encoded protein: CASSEAGDTGELFF.

The chain has TRBV4-1 and TRBJ1-6; D is unclear. The V and J ends lost 2 bases and 6 bases respectively, with 14 bases between them. CDR1 and CDR2 (germline): MGHRA, YSYEKL. The CDR3 runs to 16 residues. The CDR3, as DNA: TGCGCCAGCAGCCAAAGGTCAGCTCCCATTAATTCACCCCTCCACTTT. This codes for CASSQRSAPINSPLHF.

The chain recombines TRBV6-5 with TRBJ2-7; D may be TRBD1 or TRBD2 (5 bases each). Germline values: CDR1 MNHEY, CDR2 SVGAGI. Trimming took off 6 bases at V and 3 bases at J, with 12 bases between the two ends. The CDR3 consists of 13 residues. The CDR3: CASRYRDLYEQYF. DNA of the CDR3: TGTGCCAGCAGGTACCGGGACCTCTACGAGCAGTACTTC.